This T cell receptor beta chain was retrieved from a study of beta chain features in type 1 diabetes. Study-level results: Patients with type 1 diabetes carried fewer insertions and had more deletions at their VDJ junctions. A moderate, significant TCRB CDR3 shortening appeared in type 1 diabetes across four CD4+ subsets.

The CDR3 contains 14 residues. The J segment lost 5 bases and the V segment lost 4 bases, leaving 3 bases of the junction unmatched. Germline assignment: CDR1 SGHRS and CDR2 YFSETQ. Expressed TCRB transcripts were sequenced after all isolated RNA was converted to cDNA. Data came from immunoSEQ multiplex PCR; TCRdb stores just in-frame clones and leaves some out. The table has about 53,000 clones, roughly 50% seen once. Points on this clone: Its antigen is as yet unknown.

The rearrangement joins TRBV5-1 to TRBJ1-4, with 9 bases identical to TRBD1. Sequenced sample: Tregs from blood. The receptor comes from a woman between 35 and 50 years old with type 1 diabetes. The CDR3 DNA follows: TGCGCCAGCAGCCCGGGACAGGGAAATGAAAAACTGTTTTTT. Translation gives CASSPGQGNEKLFF. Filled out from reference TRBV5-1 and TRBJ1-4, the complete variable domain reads KAGVTQTPRYLIKTRGQQVTLSCSPISGHRSVSWYQQTPGQGLQFLFEYFSETQRNKGNFPGRFSGRQFSNSRSEMNVSTLELGDSALYLCASSPGQGNEKLFFGSGTQLSVL.